This TCR beta chain was profiled in a study of CD8 T cells in ankylosing spondylitis (dated 2017 in TCRdb). In terms of the full investigation: To find TCR variants linked to disease, the study profiled T cell receptor beta repertoires in ankylosing spondylitis patients and healthy donors. Peripheral blood was sampled, and synovial fluid was additionally collected from ankylosing spondylitis patients. The full study cohort comprised 25 ankylosing spondylitis patients and 85 to 120 healthy donors.

This clonotype is assessed as medium-sized (0.01 to 0.1%). This clone's antigen is unknown. No quality values exist for individual bases; no much larger clone is one base distant. Sequencing was carried out with an Illumina HiSeq 2500. Quantitative 5'-RACE with molecular barcodes was the method used to prepare the TCR beta libraries. The authors processed their data as follows. A new computational method, built on a probabilistic model of VDJ rearrangement, was used to identify disease-linked TCR variants. TCRdb passed the public sequencing reads through fastp at Q25 and MiXCR, retaining productive beta sequences. Rows are unified per CDR3 protein, each entry keeping the most common DNA and genes. It is TCRdb's table, rather than the study itself, that gives the V and J calls and clone size. The sample table contains some 27,000 distinct CDR3 sequences; only one count was recorded for roughly 5.3% of them. The ten top clones hold around 2% of the sample.

Study-wide conclusions, independent of this receptor: A CD8+ phenotype was shown by the disease-linked clones, which were found at relatively low frequencies in peripheral blood. Some of the motif variants had been reported before in the synovial fluid and blood of reactive arthritis patients, a finding that suggests common disease-initiation mechanisms. Blood from ankylosing spondylitis patients appeared to be characterized by a TCR beta motif composed of eight highly homologous amino acid variants. Significant enrichment of the disease-linked clones was reported in matched synovial fluid samples from ankylosing spondylitis patients.

The germline V gene provides CDR1 SGDLS and CDR2 YYNGEE. The CDR3 measures 14 amino acids from cysteine to phenylalanine. The sequence is cut down to CDR3 DNA, 42 bases in frame from base 1. The V and J ends are trimmed by 3 bases and 6 bases, leaving 14 bases between them. The V and J segments used are TRBV9 and TRBJ2-3; 5 matching bases give a weak D call of TRBD1. The sequence derives from a female donor with ankylosing spondylitis or in good health (not recorded which). The sequenced material came from blood, either unsorted or a sorted T cell fraction (not recorded which). The CDR3 region: CASSGGPPWDTQYF. The DNA is as follows: TGTGCCAGCAGCGGGGGCCCCCCCTGGGATACGCAGTATTTT.